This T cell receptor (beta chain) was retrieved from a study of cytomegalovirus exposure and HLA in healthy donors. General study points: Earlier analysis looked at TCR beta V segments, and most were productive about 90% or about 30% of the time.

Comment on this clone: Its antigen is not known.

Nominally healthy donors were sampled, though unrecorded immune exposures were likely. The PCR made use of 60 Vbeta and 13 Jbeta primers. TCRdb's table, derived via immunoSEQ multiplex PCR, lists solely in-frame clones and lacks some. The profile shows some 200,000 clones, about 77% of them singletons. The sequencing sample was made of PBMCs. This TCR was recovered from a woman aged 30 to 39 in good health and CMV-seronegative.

CDR3 loop: CATRIGTDTQYF. DNA of the CDR3: TGTGCCACCCGTATCGGTACAGATACGCAGTATTTT. The chain joins TRBV6-5 to TRBJ2-3; D gene uncertain. V was clipped by 10 bases and J by 3 bases, with 11 bases between them. Per germline, CDR1 MNHEY and CDR2 SVGAGI. The CDR3 runs to 12 residues.